This T cell receptor beta chain was sequenced in a study of early T cells in non-severe SARS-CoV-2 infection. The wider study: Sequencing input comprised bulk RNA from unsorted whole blood; chain pairing was not available. Study-wide points: Matching against VDJdb likely underestimated virus-specific expansions, favoring anti-spike CD8.

V lost 4 bases and J lost 7; bases outside the gene matches: 10. Germline CDR1 reads SGHRS; CDR2 reads YFSETQ. The CDR3 covers 17 residues. Individual cDNA molecules were tagged with unique molecular identifiers. TCRdb re-analysed the 5' RACE reads in MiXCR, keeping a single row per CDR3 protein. The sample lists about 77,000 distinct CDR3 sequences; about 17% were seen once. As concerns this clonotype: Its specificity is not known.

This clonotype originated in an adult who was a healthcare worker with PCR-confirmed SARS-CoV-2 infection or an uninfected control (not recorded which). The source material was whole blood. The chain combines TRBV5-1 with TRBJ2-1; TRBD2 agrees at 14 bases. The CDR3 nucleotides read TGCGCCAGCAGCGGGGGACTAGCGGGAGACCTGGGGAATGAGCAGTTCTTC. It encodes CASSGGLAGDLGNEQFF.